A single sample gave rise to the 17 T cell receptor beta chains below, sequenced in a study of blood T cell repertoires in COVID-19 (dated by TCRdb to 2019 to 2021). Library preparation employed the immunoSEQ multiplex PCR assay. TCRdb took over this immuneACCESS table, retaining in-frame rearrangements with V and J assigned. Such tables are incomplete; in checked studies, under half of the missing clones stem from an unresolved V gene, and the remainder is unexplained. Present in this sample are 45,000 to 55,000 clones, roughly 87% of which were seen just once. The ten largest clones capture 7.8% of the sample. Sequencing used peripheral blood. The receptors originated from a man aged 45 to 65 with active COVID-19.

The chain employs TRBV7-8 and TRBJ1-6; possibly TRBD1 for D (6 bases). Germline CDR1 SGHVS, CDR2 FQNEAQ. Trimming stripped 3 bases from V and 8 bases from J, with 14 bases between. The CDR3 loop spans 15 amino acids. The CDR3 region is CASSFRTGIDSPLHF. CDR3 nucleotide sequence: TGTGCCAGCAGCTTTCGTACAGGGATCGATTCACCCCTCCACTTT.

The CDR3 DNA follows: TGTGCCAGTAGTCCGCAACGATCCGGATGGAGGGAGACCCAGTACTTC. It translates to CASSPQRSGWRETQYF. This sequence joins TRBV19 and TRBJ2-5; tentative D call: TRBD2 (5 bases). Germline V gene sequence: CDR1 LNHDA, CDR2 SQIVND (reference sequence). With 5 bases removed from V and 5 bases from J, the gap between germline ends came to 21 bases. The length of the CDR3 is 16 residues.

This chain connects TRBV2 to TRBJ1-2; 8 positions agree with TRBD1. CDR1 SNHLY and CDR2 FYNNEI come from the germline V gene. The CDR3 length is 15 residues. The V segment lost 1 base and the J segment 8 bases; nucleotides outside the gene matches: 9. The CDR3 here is CASSEGTGRERGYTF. The CDR3 coding sequence is TGTGCCAGCAGTGAAGGGACAGGGCGCGAAAGGGGCTACACCTTC.

The chain has TRBV11-2 and TRBJ2-2; 14 nucleotides match TRBD2. CDR1 SGHAT and CDR2 FQNNGV come from the germline V gene. This CDR3 is 18 amino acids long. The trim removed 4 bases at V and 9 bases at J, leaving 13 bases unmatched. The CDR3 spells CASSSREAGTSGSWELFF. The CDR3, as DNA: TGTGCCAGCAGCTCCCGGGAGGCCGGGACTAGCGGGAGCTGGGAGCTGTTTTTT.

The genes are TRBV18 and TRBJ1-1; 11 bases are shared with TRBD1. The J segment lost 0 bases and the V segment lost 3 bases, leaving 6 bases of the junction unmatched. Per germline, CDR1 KGHSH and CDR2 LQKENI. The CDR3 totals 17 residues. The CDR3 here is CASSPRTGGILNTEAFF. The CDR3, as DNA: TGTGCCAGCTCACCCCGGACAGGGGGCATACTGAACACTGAAGCTTTCTTT.

This clone was seen a single time. CDR3 in amino acids: CASIPAGGPQSSGANVLTF. The CDR3 DNA is TGCGCCAGCATTCCCGCGGGAGGACCCCAGAGCTCTGGGGCCAACGTCCTGACTTTC. The genes are TRBV5-1 and TRBJ2-6, with 8 nucleotides matching TRBD2. The V gene end was trimmed by 6 bases and the J gene end by 0 bases; junction bases not matched to a gene: 14. Germline V gives CDR1 SGHRS, CDR2 YFSETQ. The CDR3 runs 19 residues.

The chain has TRBV4-2 and TRBJ1-2; D is perhaps TRBD1 (5 bases). CDR1 is LGHNA and CDR2 is YNFKEQ in the germline V gene. CDR3 length: 15 amino acids. Deletions cut 0 bases from V and 2 bases from J, with 10 bases between. The CDR3 reads CASSQDAEGNYGYTF. The DNA of the CDR3 is TGTGCCAGCAGCCAAGATGCGGAGGGGAACTATGGCTACACCTTC.

The genes are TRBV7-2 and TRBJ1-6, with TRBD1 matching over 7 bases. Germline CDR1 is SGHTA and CDR2 is FQGNSA. With V trimmed by 3 bases and J by 4 bases, 9 bases remained unmatched. The CDR3 consists of 17 residues. The DNA for the CDR3 is TGTGCCAGCAGCTTCCGAAGGACAGGAGCGTATAATTCACCCCTCCACTTT. It encodes CASSFRRTGAYNSPLHF.

The J gene is TRBJ1-3, the V gene TRBV19; 8 bases fit TRBD1. V was clipped by 4 bases and J by 1 base; unmatched bases: 9. This CDR3 spans 17 amino acids. The germline V gene has CDR1 LNHDA and CDR2 SQIVND (reference sequence). For the CDR3, the DNA is TGTGCCAGTAGTAACCTTAACAGGGGGTCATCTGGAAACACCATATATTTT. It is translated as CASSNLNRGSSGNTIYF.

The V gene is TRBV5-4, the J gene TRBJ1-1; maybe TRBD1 (5 bases). Germline V gene data show CDR1 as SGHNT and CDR2 as YYREEE (reference sequence). The CDR3 length is 13 residues. With 2 bases removed from V and 6 bases from J, the gap between germline ends came to 11 bases. CDR3 coding DNA: TGTGCCAGCAGCTTAACCAGGGAATCTGAAGCTTTCTTT. The encoded protein is CASSLTRESEAFF.

A few counts support this clone. This chain joins TRBV28 and TRBJ2-7; 10 bases agree with TRBD1. V lost 6 bases to trimming and J lost 4 bases; unmatched junction nucleotides: 6. The length of the CDR3 is 14 residues. Germline V gene lookup returns CDR1 MDHEN and CDR2 SYDVKM. In nucleotides, the CDR3 is TGTGCCAGCAGCCAGACAGGGGGCGGATACGAGCAGTACTTC. This codes for CASSQTGGGYEQYF.

This clone came up once. The chain is built from TRBV6-5 and TRBJ2-1, with D possibly being TRBD2 (5 bases). The CDR3 is 13 amino acids. V gave up 8 bases and J gave up 2 bases, with 10 bases separating them. The germline V gene has CDR1 MNHEY and CDR2 SVGAGI. The CDR3 DNA reads as TGTGCCAGCTTAGCGACAACCTACAATGAGCAGTTCTTC. Translating it yields CASLATTYNEQFF.

The chain couples TRBV9 to TRBJ1-1; TRBD1 matches at 8 bases. The CDR3 length is 17 residues. Per germline, CDR1 SGDLS and CDR2 YYNGEE. The ends lost 0 bases at V and 4 bases at J; junction bases unmatched: 11. CDR3 nucleotide sequence: TGTGCCAGCAGCGTAGCTGGGGCCGACAGGGGAGTCACTGAAGCTTTCTTT. It yields the protein CASSVAGADRGVTEAFF.

V gene TRBV19 combines with J gene TRBJ2-7; 11 bases fit TRBD1. The CDR3 is 13 amino acids. V gave up 8 bases and J gave up 4 bases; unmatched junction bases: 4. Germline lookup yields CDR1 LNHDA and CDR2 SQIVND (reference sequence). The CDR3 DNA reads TGTGCCAGTGGCCGGGACAGGGGGTACGAGCAGTACTTC. Translated: CASGRDRGYEQYF.

J is TRBJ1-1 and V is TRBV5-6, with TRBD1 matching 7 bases. The CDR3 has 15 residues. V lost 2 bases, J lost 2 bases, and 6 bases stayed unmatched. Germline assignment: CDR1 SGHDT and CDR2 YYEEEE. The CDR3 nucleotides are TGTGCCAGCAGCTTCCTCAGACAGGGTAACACTGAAGCTTTCTTT. Amino acids: CASSFLRQGNTEAFF.

The chain has TRBV28 and TRBJ1-5; tentatively, D is TRBD1 (6 bases). The CDR3 length is 16 residues. Trimming shortened V by 6 bases and J by 7 bases, and 22 bases separated the two germline ends. The germline gives CDR1 MDHEN, CDR2 SYDVKM. Here the CDR3 DNA reads TGTGCCAGCAGCACCCCAGTGGCGGGGGCGAAACAGCCCCAGCATTTT. Translating it yields CASSTPVAGAKQPQHF.

This clone was recorded once. The J gene is TRBJ1-5, the V gene TRBV28, with TRBD1 matching 8 bases. V shed 6 bases and J 8 bases; nucleotides not matched to a gene: 12. The germline CDR1 and CDR2 sequences are MDHEN and SYDVKM. The CDR3 loop spans 15 amino acids. The CDR3 region is CASSSPGQGQEPQHF. CDR3 in DNA: TGTGCCAGCAGCTCGCCCGGACAGGGCCAGGAGCCCCAGCATTTT.